Given below is one T cell receptor beta chain in context. The data are from a study of blood T cell repertoires in COVID-19. Looking at the study overall: In each case, the material was cDNA or gDNA derived from T cells, B-cell-depleted T cells, or PBMCs.

V was pared by 5 bases and J by 3 bases, with 5 bases of the junction left unmatched. The germline gives CDR1 MNHEY, CDR2 SMNVEV (reference sequence). The CDR3 loop spans 14 amino acids. In the authors' methods: Amplifying reference gene primers gave estimates of nucleated cell counts. This table comes from immunoSEQ multiplex PCR, and its TCRdb copy is limited to in-frame clones, with some not included. That table gives V, J and clone size, and the DNA gave D and trimming. The sample shows 220,000 or so clones, around 86% of them seen only once. Sequencing was carried out using peripheral blood. V is TRBV27 and J is TRBJ2-7, with 9 bases lining up with TRBD1. This TCR came from a man aged 55 to 70 who had recovered from COVID-19. As DNA, the CDR3 is TGTGCCAGCAGTCCTCGACAGGGGGTCTACGAGCAGTACTTC. Its translation: CASSPRQGVYEQYF.